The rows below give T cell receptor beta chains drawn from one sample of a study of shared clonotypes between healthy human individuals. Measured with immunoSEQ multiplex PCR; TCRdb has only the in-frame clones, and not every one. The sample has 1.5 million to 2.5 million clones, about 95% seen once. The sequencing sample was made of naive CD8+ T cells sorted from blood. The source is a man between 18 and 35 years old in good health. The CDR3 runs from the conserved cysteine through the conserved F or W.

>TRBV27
CASSSGAEQYF
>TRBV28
CASRIAGGRLAEQFF
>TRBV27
CASSPRTGANTEAFF
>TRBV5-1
CASSLWQEETQYF
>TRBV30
CAWSDATDNEQFF
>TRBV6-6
CASSYATPNQPQHF
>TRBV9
CASSPSGITDTQYF
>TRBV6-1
CASSEYLTAGSYNEQFF
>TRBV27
CASRARVSYEQYF
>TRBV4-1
CASSQPSGGYNEQYF
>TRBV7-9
CASRRTEDYEQYF
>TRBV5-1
CASSPTGGEAEQYF